Below, 13 T cell receptor beta chains from the same sample are listed, as sequenced in a study of PD-1 blockade in classical Hodgkin lymphoma. All the patients suffered relapse after autologous stem cell transplantation, and brentuximab vedotin exposure differed. Repertoires were generated with immunoSEQ multiplex PCR, while TCRdb's copy carries only in-frame clones and drops some. The sample has about 40,000 clones, about 72% seen once; the top ten hold 2.5% to 3.5%. Sequencing used peripheral blood mononuclear cells (PBMCs), obtained at baseline. Every receptor here comes from a human donor with classical Hodgkin lymphoma.

This clone occurred a few times. This chain links TRBV27 with TRBJ2-7; 7 nucleotides line up with TRBD1. The CDR3 covers 13 residues. V lost 3 bases and J lost 2; bases outside the gene matches: 1. Germline CDR1 reads MNHEY; CDR2 reads SMNVEV (reference sequence). The CDR3 region has the DNA TGTGCCAGCAGTTTGGACAGGACCTACGAGCAGTACTTC. It is translated as CASSLDRTYEQYF.

The chain joins TRBV5-1 to TRBJ2-3, with TRBD2 identical over 8 bases. Trimming cost V 4 bases and J 6 bases; bases outside gene matches: 13. The CDR3 totals 16 residues. Germline V gives CDR1 SGHRS, CDR2 YFSETQ. The DNA for the CDR3 is TGCGCCAGCAGCCACGAGGGACTAGTGGTTTACGATACGCAGTATTTT. This sequence encodes CASSHEGLVVYDTQYF.

The chain couples TRBV27 to TRBJ2-5; D might be TRBD1 (6 bases). The CDR3 is 15 residues long. Germline V gene sequence: CDR1 MNHEY, CDR2 SMNVEV (reference sequence). Deletions cut 8 bases from V and 0 bases from J, with 16 bases between. The CDR3 DNA reads as TGTGCCAGCGGACCTGACAGGTCCTACCAAGAGACCCAGTACTTC. Residues: CASGPDRSYQETQYF.

The chain links TRBV7-2 to TRBJ2-3; 8 nucleotides match TRBD2. The ends lost 4 bases at V and 2 bases at J; junction bases unmatched: 11. The CDR3 contains 17 residues. Germline loops: CDR1 SGHTA, CDR2 FQGNSA. In nucleotides, the CDR3 is TGTGCCAGCAGCTCTCGGGGTAGCGGGAACCCCACAGATACGCAGTATTTT. It translates to CASSSRGSGNPTDTQYF.

This clone has only a few counts. The CDR3 region is CSAPDGRGAFF. CDR3 sequence (DNA): TGCAGTGCTCCGGACGGACGGGGAGCTTTCTTT. The chain is built from TRBV20-1 and TRBJ1-1; D remains unclear. Germline CDR1 DFQATT, CDR2 SNEGSKA (reference sequence). The CDR3 loop spans 11 amino acids. V was clipped by 5 bases and J by 10 bases, with 14 bases between them.

This clone was seen just once. The V gene is TRBV9, the J gene TRBJ2-7; D possibly corresponds to TRBD2 (6 bases). V lost 2 bases, J lost 2 bases, and 11 bases lay in between. The CDR3 is 14 residues long. CDR1 and CDR2 (germline): SGDLS, YYNGEE. This CDR3 reads CASSVTSSTYEQYF. DNA of the CDR3: TGTGCCAGCAGCGTCACTAGCTCAACCTACGAGCAGTACTTC. The entire variable domain, with the rest obtained from reference TRBV9 and TRBJ2-7, is as follows: DSGVTQTPKHLITATGQRVTLRCSPRSGDLSVYWYQQSLDQGLQFLIQYYNGEERAKGNILERFSAQQFPDLHSELNLSSLELGDSALYFCASSVTSSTYEQYFGPGTRLTVT.

This clone came up once. CDR3 DNA: TGTGCCAGCAGCAAAGACTACTTTCAAGAGACCCAGTACTTC. Translating it yields CASSKDYFQETQYF. The rearrangement links TRBV7-2 to TRBJ2-5; possible D gene TRBD2, 5 bases. With 5 bases removed from V and 2 bases from J, the gap between germline ends came to 12 bases. CDR1 and CDR2 from the germline V gene are SGHTA and FQGNSA. This CDR3 contains 14 residues.

The rearrangement links TRBV19 to TRBJ2-7; 8 bases align to TRBD1. The trim removed 8 bases at V and 2 bases at J, leaving 5 bases unmatched. Germline assignment: CDR1 LNHDA and CDR2 SQIVND (reference sequence). The CDR3 has 13 amino acids. The DNA of the CDR3 is TGTGCCAGTGCACAGGGGGTAGCCTACGAGCAGTACTTC. Translation: CASAQGVAYEQYF. The complete variable domain, with remaining parts taken from reference TRBV19 and TRBJ2-7, reads DGGITQSPKYLFRKEGQNVTLSCEQNLNHDAMYWYRQDPGQGLRLIYYSQIVNDFQKGDIAEGYSVSREKKESFPLTVTSAQKNPTAFYLCASAQGVAYEQYFGPGTRLTVT.

This rearrangement joins TRBV28 to TRBJ2-6, with a tentative D call TRBD2 (6 bases). This CDR3 is built from 15 residues. Germline V gene lookup returns CDR1 MDHEN and CDR2 SYDVKM. The V end was cut by 6 bases, the J end by 2 bases, with 11 bases between. CDR3 in amino acids: CASSPGRTGANVLTF. In DNA, the CDR3 is TGTGCCAGCAGCCCCGGGAGAACTGGGGCCAACGTCCTGACTTTC.

This rearrangement joins TRBV10-3 to TRBJ1-2, with D possibly matching TRBD1 (5 bases). The CDR3 loop spans 11 amino acids. V gave up 7 bases and J gave up 8 bases, with 11 bases separating them. The germline V gene has CDR1 ENHRY and CDR2 SYGVKD. This CDR3 reads CAITPGYGYTF. CDR3 in DNA: TGTGCCATCACCCCAGGGTACGGCTACACCTTC.

This rearrangement joins TRBV27 to TRBJ2-7; weak D call: TRBD2 (6 bases). CDR1 is MNHEY, CDR2 SMNVEV, per germline (reference sequence). Trimming cost V 0 bases and J 7 bases, with 16 bases left between them. The CDR3 length is 15 residues. Written as DNA, the CDR3 is TGTGCCAGCAGTTTATCGTCGGGGAGGAATCGGGAGCAGTACTTC. Translated, it gives CASSLSSGRNREQYF.

The CDR3 spells CASGTGSPEKLFF. The CDR3 DNA reads as TGTGCCAGTGGGACAGGATCTCCAGAAAAACTGTTTTTT. The rearrangement joins TRBV19 to TRBJ1-4; TRBD1 aligns across 8 bases. Germline V lookup: CDR1 LNHDA, CDR2 SQIVND (reference sequence). J lost 8 bases, V lost 8 bases, and 7 bases had no gene match. The length of the CDR3 is 13 residues. Full variable domain (remainder filled in from reference TRBV19 and TRBJ1-4): DGGITQSPKYLFRKEGQNVTLSCEQNLNHDAMYWYRQDPGQGLRLIYYSQIVNDFQKGDIAEGYSVSREKKESFPLTVTSAQKNPTAFYLCASGTGSPEKLFFGSGTQLSVL.

The rearrangement uses TRBV5-4 and TRBJ1-2; TRBD1 matches 8 bases. Germline CDR1 reads SGHNT; CDR2 reads YYREEE (reference sequence). CDR3 length: 14 residues. Trimming cost V 2 bases and J 3 bases; bases outside gene matches: 3. The DNA of the CDR3 is TGTGCCAGCAGCTTAAACAGGGGGGACTATGGCTACACCTTC. It is translated as CASSLNRGDYGYTF.